This T cell receptor beta chain comes out of a study of T cells in localized non-small cell lung cancer. Study outcomes and limitations: In uninvolved adjacent lung, T cell clonality reached its highest value, exceeding tumor. Elevated circulating T cell density in blood was associated with longer overall survival.

Germline loops: CDR1 MDHEN, CDR2 SYDVKM. Between the trimmed V and J ends, which lost 4 bases and 4 bases, there was a span of 15 bases. CDR3 length: 15 amino acids. TCRdb keeps only in-frame clones here, not all; method: immunoSEQ multiplex PCR. The table lists fewer than 35,000 clones, 94% of them singletons. Remarks on this clone: No antigen is known for it.

The sample consisted of peripheral blood, taken before any cancer treatment. The rearrangement joins TRBV28 to TRBJ2-3; possible D gene TRBD2, 5 bases. This receptor was obtained from a woman aged 35 to 70 with stage I lung adenocarcinoma. In DNA, the CDR3 is TGTGCCAGCAGTTCCCCGCCTCAGAGGGCAGATACGCAGTATTTT. This translates into CASSSPPQRADTQYF.